The T cell receptor (beta chain) described here comes from a study of blood T cell repertoires in COVID-19. Whole-study context: Material from acute and convalescent COVID-19 was sourced from the United States, Italy and Spain.

The table came from immunoSEQ multiplex PCR; TCRdb's copy has only in-frame clones and leaves some out. The sample contains about 240,000 clones, 88% of which appear only once. V trimming: 5 bases; J trimming: 5 bases; junction bases outside the gene matches: 4. This CDR3 comprises 14 residues. In germline, CDR1 is SGHAT, CDR2 FQNNGV. The source material was peripheral blood. The sequence derives from a middle-aged woman who had recovered from COVID-19. The chain couples TRBV11-2 to TRBJ1-5, with 9 bases matching TRBD1. CDR3 bases: TGTGCCAGCAGCCCGGGACAGGGCTATCAGCCCCAGCATTTT. It yields the protein CASSPGQGYQPQHF.